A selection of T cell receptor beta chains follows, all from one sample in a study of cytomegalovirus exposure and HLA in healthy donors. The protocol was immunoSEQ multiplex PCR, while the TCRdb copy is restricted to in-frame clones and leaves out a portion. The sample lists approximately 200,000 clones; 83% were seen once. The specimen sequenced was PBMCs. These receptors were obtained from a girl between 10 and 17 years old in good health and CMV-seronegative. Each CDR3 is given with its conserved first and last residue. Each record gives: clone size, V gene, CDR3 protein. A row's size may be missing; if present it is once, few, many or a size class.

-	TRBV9	CASSPQSGGGSAYEQYF
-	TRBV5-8	CASSSGGQSFSNQPQHF
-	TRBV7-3	CASSMEAGLAAEQYF
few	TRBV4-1	CASSQYSLDTDTQYF
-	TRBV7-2	CASSLGAGRLIF
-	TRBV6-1	CASSDAGTDTQYF
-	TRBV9	CASSVRTGGITDTQYF
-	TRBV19	CASRTAGYYGYTF
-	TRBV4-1	CASSQDLTSGTFSYEQYF
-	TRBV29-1	CSVGGQAQETQYF
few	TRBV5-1	CASTVTPGSYEQYF
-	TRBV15	CATSRNPGQGVPFNTGELFF
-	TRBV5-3	CARSFPRLGHF